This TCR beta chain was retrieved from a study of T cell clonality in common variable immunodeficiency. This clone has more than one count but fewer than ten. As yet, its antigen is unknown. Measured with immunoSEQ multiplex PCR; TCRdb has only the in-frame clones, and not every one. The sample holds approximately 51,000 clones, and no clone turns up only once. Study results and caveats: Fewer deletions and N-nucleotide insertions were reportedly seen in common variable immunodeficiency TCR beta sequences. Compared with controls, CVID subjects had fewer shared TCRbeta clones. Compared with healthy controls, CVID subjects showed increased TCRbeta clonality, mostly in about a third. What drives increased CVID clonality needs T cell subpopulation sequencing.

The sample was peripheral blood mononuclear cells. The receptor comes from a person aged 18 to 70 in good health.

Incomplete CDR3 DNA: TGTGCCAGTAGTATAGAAGGGCAGGTTAATCAGCCC. It specifies CASSIEGQVNQP. The whole CDR3 region reads CASSIEGQVNQPQHF. This chain joins TRBV19 and TRBJ1-5; no clear D. Sequencing ends 3 residues short of the CDR3 end; the germline J gene provides the rest. In germline, CDR1 is LNHDA, CDR2 SQIVND (reference sequence). V lost 0 bases, J lost 4 bases, and 10 bases lay in between. The CDR3 runs 15 residues. The full variable domain, with the rest looked up from reference TRBV19 and TRBJ1-5, is DGGITQSPKYLFRKEGQNVTLSCEQNLNHDAMYWYRQDPGQGLRLIYYSQIVNDFQKGDIAEGYSVSREKKESFPLTVTSAQKNPTAFYLCASSIEGQVNQPQHFGDGTRLSIL.